The rows below give T cell receptor beta chains drawn from one sample of a study of blood T cell repertoires in COVID-19. Sequencing used immunoSEQ multiplex PCR; TCRdb keeps in-frame clones, though not all of them. This table holds some 91,000 clones, less than 85% found once. Specimen: peripheral blood. These receptors came from a human donor in a cohort sampled during active COVID-19. The CDR3 runs from the conserved cysteine through the conserved F or W. A D gene is named only where the DNA matches it firmly. Rows may omit the clone size; those that give it use once, few, many or a size class.

j_call v_call clone_size d_call cdr3_nt cdr3_aa
TRBJ1-1 TRBV10-3 NA TRBD1 TGTGCCATCAGTAAAGGGACAGGGGGTAGTGGCACTGAAGCTTTCTTT CAISKGTGGSGTEAFF
TRBJ2-1 TRBV7-9 NA TRBD2 TGTGCCAGCAGCCTTAGCAGACTAGCGGGAACGAGGCAGTTCTTC CASSLSRLAGTRQFF
TRBJ2-1 TRBV10-2 NA TRBD2 TGCGCCAGCAGTGCTCGACTAGCGGCCAGCTCCTACAATGAGCAGTTCTTC CASSARLAASSYNEQFF
TRBJ2-7 TRBV5-4 NA TRBD1 TGTGCCAGCAGCCCCGGGACAGGGCGTGAGCAGTACTTC CASSPGTGREQYF
TRBJ2-7 TRBV18 NA TRBD1 TGTGCCAGCTCACCAAAACAGGGGGCAGGGGAGCAGTACTTC CASSPKQGAGEQYF
TRBJ2-4 TRBV2 NA TRBD2 TGTGCCAGCAGTGTTCAGGGAGGGTTAGCCAAAAACATTCAGTACTTC CASSVQGGLAKNIQYF
TRBJ1-2 TRBV28 NA TRBD1 TGTGCCAGCACCGAACTGCTGACAGGGGGCTATGGCTACACCTTC CASTELLTGGYGYTF
TRBJ2-5 TRBV19 NA TRBD2 TGTGCCAGTAGTATCCAAGCGGGGGGCGTCCAAGAGACCCAGTACTTC CASSIQAGGVQETQYF
TRBJ2-5 TRBV6-5 NA NA TGTGCCACTTACGGCTGGGGCCGGAAGACCCAGTACTTC CATYGWGRKTQYF
TRBJ2-1 TRBV9 NA TRBD2 TGTGCCAGCAGCGGACAGCTAGCGGGAGGGCCTAGTGAGCAGTTCTTC CASSGQLAGGPSEQFF
TRBJ2-7 TRBV21-1 NA NA TGTGCCAGCAGCAAAGGTCAGAAGTTCTACGAGCAGTACTTC CASSKGQKFYEQYF
TRBJ2-2 TRBV28 NA NA TGTGCCAGCAGTTCAGTCGGGGAGCTGTTTTTT CASSSVGELFF
TRBJ1-4 TRBV5-1 once TRBD1 TGCGCCAGCAGCTTGGCCCGGGACAGAAATGAAAAACTGTTTTTT CASSLARDRNEKLFF